The 7 T cell receptor beta chains below all came from one sample that was sequenced in a study of blood T cell repertoires in COVID-19. Data came from immunoSEQ multiplex PCR; TCRdb stores just in-frame clones and leaves some out. The repertoire holds 400,000 or so clones, around 89% seen once, with more than 0.95% in the top ten. Sequencing input: PBMCs or T cells enriched from blood (not recorded which). The receptors were sampled from a man between 25 and 39 years old who had recovered from COVID-19.

This chain joins TRBV28 and TRBJ2-2; D perhaps matches TRBD2 (5 bases). The CDR3 extends over 15 amino acids. V lost 1 base and J lost 3, with 9 bases in between. Per germline, CDR1 MDHEN and CDR2 SYDVKM. The chain's CDR3 is CASSLFGRDTGELFF. CDR3 coding DNA: TGTGCCAGCAGTTTATTTGGGCGGGACACCGGGGAGCTGTTTTTT.

The J gene is TRBJ2-2, the V gene TRBV5-1; 8 nucleotides agree with TRBD2. V shed 4 bases and J 1 base; nucleotides not matched to a gene: 3. This CDR3 region has 15 residues. CDR1 SGHRS and CDR2 YFSETQ come from the germline V gene. The CDR3 DNA sequence: TGCGCCAGCAGCACGGGACTAGAGAACACCGGGGAGCTGTTTTTT. Translating gives CASSTGLENTGELFF.

Worth noting for this clone: This same CDR3 is encoded by further DNA sequences in the sample. The genes are TRBV18 and TRBJ2-5, with D tentatively TRBD2 (6 bases). There are 15 residues in the CDR3. Per germline, CDR1 KGHSH and CDR2 LQKENI. The V end lost 6 bases, the J end lost 1 base, and 15 bases lay between the germline ends. The CDR3 reads CASSPPGRGQETQYF. In DNA, the CDR3 is TGTGCCAGCTCCCCCCCCGGGCGGGGCCAAGAGACCCAGTACTTC.

The V gene is TRBV7-2, the J gene TRBJ1-4; 9 positions match TRBD1. Trimming at V came to 6 bases and at J to 3 bases, leaving 5 bases not matched to a gene. The germline gives CDR1 SGHTA, CDR2 FQGNSA. The CDR3 sequence is 15 residues long. Written as DNA, the CDR3 is TGTGCCAGCAGTTCCACAGGGGGCGCTAATGAAAAACTGTTTTTT. Translated: CASSSTGGANEKLFF.

The rearrangement joins TRBV7-9 to TRBJ2-7, with a tentative D call TRBD2 (6 bases). Germline CDR1 reads SEHNR; CDR2 reads FQNEAQ (reference sequence). The CDR3 length is 14 residues. V gave up 2 bases and J gave up 3 bases, with 11 bases separating them. The CDR3 protein is CASSLSWRGYEQYF. The CDR3 nucleotides are TGTGCCAGCAGCTTATCCTGGAGGGGCTACGAGCAGTACTTC. The whole variable domain, remainder taken from reference TRBV7-9 and TRBJ2-7, is DTGVSQNPRHKITKRGQNVTFRCDPISEHNRLYWYRQTLGQGPEFLTYFQNEAQLEKSRLLSDRFSAERPKGSFSTLEIQRTEQGDSAMYLCASSLSWRGYEQYFGPGTRLTVT.

V and J are TRBV7-6 and TRBJ1-1; 7 bases fit TRBD1. Per the germline V gene, CDR1 is SGHVS and CDR2 is FNYEAQ. Losses at the gene ends were 5 bases for V and 1 base for J; bases not matched to a gene: 7. This CDR3 spans 15 amino acids. CDR3 amino acids: CASSARPGGNTEAFF. DNA of the CDR3: TGTGCCAGCAGCGCCAGGCCAGGGGGGAACACTGAAGCTTTCTTT.

The chain couples TRBV5-1 to TRBJ1-6, with D possibly TRBD1 on 6 matching bases. Germline V gene lookup returns CDR1 SGHRS and CDR2 YFSETQ. Trimming left V 0 bases short and J 7 bases short, with 8 bases between. The CDR3 has 14 residues. The CDR3 here is CASSLGQENSPLHF. The CDR3 DNA follows: TGCGCCAGCAGCTTGGGACAGGAGAATTCACCCCTCCACTTT.